This TCR beta chain was profiled in a study of regulatory T cells in long-lasting Graves disease. In this sample, this clonotype turned up many times. For TCR beta, libraries came from iRepertoire HTBI primers and Arm-PCR of CDR3 regions. TCRdb called the multiplex PCR reads again in MiXCR, with one record for every CDR3 protein. Of over 500,000 distinct CDR3 sequences listed, 16% are singletons. Time point meaning: newly diagnosed GD, antithyroid drugs for less than 3 months. Scientists built the TCR library using RNA that was extracted from PBMCs. The V gene's germline CDR1 is SGHAT and CDR2 FQNNGV. This CDR3 has 12 residues. V lost 3 bases to trimming and J lost 7 bases, with 8 bases between them. This same sample was also taken into another study, of T cells in Graves' hyperthyroidism and ophthalmopathy. That paper notes: During a first-round RT-PCR of the TCR CDR3, the HTBI primer set was used.

This clonotype was obtained from a woman in her thirties with Graves disease. The sequences come from peripheral blood mononuclear cells (PBMCs), collected at new diagnosis, from a patient treated with antithyroid drugs. This chain uses TRBV11-2 with TRBJ2-3; D ambiguous. In nucleotides, the CDR3 is TGTGCCAGCAGCTTCTCGCGGAATACGCAGTATTTT. It translates to CASSFSRNTQYF.